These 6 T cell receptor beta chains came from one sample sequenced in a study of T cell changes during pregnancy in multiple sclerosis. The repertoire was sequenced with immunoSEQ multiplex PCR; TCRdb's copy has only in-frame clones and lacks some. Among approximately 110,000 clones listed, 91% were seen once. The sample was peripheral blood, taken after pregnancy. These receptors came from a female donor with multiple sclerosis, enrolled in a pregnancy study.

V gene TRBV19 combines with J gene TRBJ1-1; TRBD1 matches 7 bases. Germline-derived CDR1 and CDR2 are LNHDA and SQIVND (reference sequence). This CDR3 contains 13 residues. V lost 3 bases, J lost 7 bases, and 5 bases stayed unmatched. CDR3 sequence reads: CASSIPRGFEAFF. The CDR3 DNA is TGTGCCAGTAGTATCCCCAGGGGGTTTGAAGCTTTCTTT.

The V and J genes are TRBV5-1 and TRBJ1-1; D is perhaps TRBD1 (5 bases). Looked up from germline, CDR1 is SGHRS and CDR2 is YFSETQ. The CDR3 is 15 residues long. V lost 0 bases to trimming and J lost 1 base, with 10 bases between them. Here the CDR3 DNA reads TGCGCCAGCAGCTTGGAATGGGGCCGGAACACTGAAGCTTTCTTT. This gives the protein CASSLEWGRNTEAFF.

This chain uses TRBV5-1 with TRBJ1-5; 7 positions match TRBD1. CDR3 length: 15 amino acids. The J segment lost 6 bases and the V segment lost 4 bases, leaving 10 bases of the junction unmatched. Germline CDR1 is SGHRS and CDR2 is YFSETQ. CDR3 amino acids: CASSPGGQGGQPQHF. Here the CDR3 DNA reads TGCGCCAGCAGCCCCGGCGGGCAGGGGGGTCAGCCCCAGCATTTT. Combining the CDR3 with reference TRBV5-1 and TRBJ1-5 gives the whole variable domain KAGVTQTPRYLIKTRGQQVTLSCSPISGHRSVSWYQQTPGQGLQFLFEYFSETQRNKGNFPGRFSGRQFSNSRSEMNVSTLELGDSALYLCASSPGGQGGQPQHFGDGTRLSIL.

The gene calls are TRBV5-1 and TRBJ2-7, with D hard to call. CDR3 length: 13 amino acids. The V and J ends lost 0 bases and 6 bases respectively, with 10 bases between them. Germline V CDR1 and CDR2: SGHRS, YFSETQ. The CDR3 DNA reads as TGCGCCAGCAGCTTGGGCCCCAGTGCCGAGCAGTACTTC. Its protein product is CASSLGPSAEQYF.

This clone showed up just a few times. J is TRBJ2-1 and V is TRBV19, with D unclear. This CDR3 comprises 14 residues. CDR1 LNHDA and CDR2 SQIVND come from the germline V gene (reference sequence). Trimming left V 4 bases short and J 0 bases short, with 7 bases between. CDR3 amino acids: CASSTQSSYNEQFF. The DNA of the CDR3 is TGTGCCAGTAGTACACAGAGCTCCTACAATGAGCAGTTCTTC. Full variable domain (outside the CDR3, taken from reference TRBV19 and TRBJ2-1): DGGITQSPKYLFRKEGQNVTLSCEQNLNHDAMYWYRQDPGQGLRLIYYSQIVNDFQKGDIAEGYSVSREKKESFPLTVTSAQKNPTAFYLCASSTQSSYNEQFFGPGTRLTVL.

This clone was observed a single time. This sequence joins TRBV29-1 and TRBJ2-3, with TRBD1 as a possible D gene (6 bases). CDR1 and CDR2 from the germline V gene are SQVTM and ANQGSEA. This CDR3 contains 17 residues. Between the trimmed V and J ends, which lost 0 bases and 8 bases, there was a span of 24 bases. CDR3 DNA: TGCAGCGTTGAAGAATTCAGGACAGAGCATGCGCTTGCTACGCAGTATTTT. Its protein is CSVEEFRTEHALATQYF.